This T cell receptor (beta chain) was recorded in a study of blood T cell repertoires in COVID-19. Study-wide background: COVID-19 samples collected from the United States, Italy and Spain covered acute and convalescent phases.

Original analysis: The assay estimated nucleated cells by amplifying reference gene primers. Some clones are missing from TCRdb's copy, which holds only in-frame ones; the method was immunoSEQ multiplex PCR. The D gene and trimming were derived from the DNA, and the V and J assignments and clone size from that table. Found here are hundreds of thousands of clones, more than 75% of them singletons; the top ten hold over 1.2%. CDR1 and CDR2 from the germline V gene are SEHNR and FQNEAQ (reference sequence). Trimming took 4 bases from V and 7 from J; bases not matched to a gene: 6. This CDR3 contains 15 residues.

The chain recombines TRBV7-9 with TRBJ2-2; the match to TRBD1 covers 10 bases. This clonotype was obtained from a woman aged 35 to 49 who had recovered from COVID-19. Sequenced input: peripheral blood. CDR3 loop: CASSYRQGAYGELFF. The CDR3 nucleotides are TGTGCCAGCAGCTACCGACAGGGGGCTTACGGGGAGCTGTTTTTT.